Sequencing of this TCR beta chain was carried out in a study of control samples from healthy donors and cancer patients. Germline assignment: CDR1 KGHSH and CDR2 LQKENI. The length of the CDR3 is 15 residues. Trimming shortened V by 3 bases and J by 7 bases, and 15 bases separated the two germline ends. The assay was immunoSEQ multiplex PCR, and TCRdb's table has in-frame clones only and misses some. Of roughly 200,000 clones in the sample, over 85% were seen once. The rearrangement links TRBV18 to TRBJ1-4; tentative D call: TRBD1 (5 bases). The sequenced material came from blood. This sequence originates from a man between 18 and 35 years old in good health. The chain's CDR3 is CASSPRDGETEKLFF. DNA of the CDR3: TGTGCCAGCTCACCGCGGGACGGTGAAACTGAAAAACTGTTTTTT.